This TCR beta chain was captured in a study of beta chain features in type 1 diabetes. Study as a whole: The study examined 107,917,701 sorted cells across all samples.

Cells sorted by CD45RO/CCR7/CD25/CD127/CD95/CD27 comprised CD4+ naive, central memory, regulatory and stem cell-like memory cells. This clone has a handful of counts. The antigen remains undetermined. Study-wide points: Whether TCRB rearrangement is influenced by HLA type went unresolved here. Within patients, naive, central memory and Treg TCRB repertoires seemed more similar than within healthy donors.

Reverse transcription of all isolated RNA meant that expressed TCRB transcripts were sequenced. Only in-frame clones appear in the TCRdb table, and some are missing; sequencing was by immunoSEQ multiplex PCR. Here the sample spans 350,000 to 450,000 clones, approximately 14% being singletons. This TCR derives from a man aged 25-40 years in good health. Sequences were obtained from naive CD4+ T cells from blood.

The CDR3: CASSQVVEETQYF. DNA for the CDR3: TGTGCCAGCAGCCAAGTAGTGGAGGAAACGCAGTATTTT. J is TRBJ2-3 and V is TRBV4-2, with D perhaps matching TRBD2 (5 bases). Looked up from germline, CDR1 is LGHNA and CDR2 is YNFKEQ. This CDR3 has 13 residues. V was clipped by 1 base and J by 9 bases, with 11 bases between them.